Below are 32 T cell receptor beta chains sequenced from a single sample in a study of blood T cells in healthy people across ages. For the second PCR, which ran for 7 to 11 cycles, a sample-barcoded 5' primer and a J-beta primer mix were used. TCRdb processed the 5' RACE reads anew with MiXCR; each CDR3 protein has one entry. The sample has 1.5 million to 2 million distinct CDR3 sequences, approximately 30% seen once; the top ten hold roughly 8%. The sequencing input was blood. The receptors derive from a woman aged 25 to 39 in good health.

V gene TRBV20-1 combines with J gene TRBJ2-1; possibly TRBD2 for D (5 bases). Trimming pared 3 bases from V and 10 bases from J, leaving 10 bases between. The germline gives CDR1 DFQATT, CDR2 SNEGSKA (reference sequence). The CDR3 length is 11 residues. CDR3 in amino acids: CSARLADEQFF. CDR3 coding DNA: TGCAGTGCTAGGCTAGCCGACGAGCAGTTCTTC.

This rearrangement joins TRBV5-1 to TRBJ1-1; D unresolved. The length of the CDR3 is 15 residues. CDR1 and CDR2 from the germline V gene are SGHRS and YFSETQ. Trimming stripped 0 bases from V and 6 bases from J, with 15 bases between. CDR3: CASSLAVEGYAEAFF. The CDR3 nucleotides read TGCGCCAGCAGCTTGGCCGTGGAGGGCTACGCTGAAGCTTTCTTT.

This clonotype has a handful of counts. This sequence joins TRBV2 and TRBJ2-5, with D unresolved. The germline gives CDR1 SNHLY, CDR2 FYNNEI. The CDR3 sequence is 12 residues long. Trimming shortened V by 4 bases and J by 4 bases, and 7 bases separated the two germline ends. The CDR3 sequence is CASSAPGETQYF. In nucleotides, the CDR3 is TGTGCCAGCAGTGCCCCGGGAGAGACCCAGTACTTC.

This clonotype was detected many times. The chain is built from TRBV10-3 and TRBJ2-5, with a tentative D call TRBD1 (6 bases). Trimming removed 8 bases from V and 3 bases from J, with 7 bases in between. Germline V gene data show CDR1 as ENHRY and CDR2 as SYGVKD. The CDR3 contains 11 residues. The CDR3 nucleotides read TGTGCCATCGGACAGAAAGAGACCCAGTACTTC. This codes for CAIGQKETQYF.

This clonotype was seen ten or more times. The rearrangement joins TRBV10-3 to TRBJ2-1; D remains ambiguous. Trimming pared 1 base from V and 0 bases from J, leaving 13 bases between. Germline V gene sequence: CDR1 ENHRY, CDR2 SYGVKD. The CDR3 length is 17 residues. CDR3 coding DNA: TGTGCCATCAGTGAGTTCCGTGCGAGTAGCTCCTACAATGAGCAGTTCTTC. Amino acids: CAISEFRASSSYNEQFF.

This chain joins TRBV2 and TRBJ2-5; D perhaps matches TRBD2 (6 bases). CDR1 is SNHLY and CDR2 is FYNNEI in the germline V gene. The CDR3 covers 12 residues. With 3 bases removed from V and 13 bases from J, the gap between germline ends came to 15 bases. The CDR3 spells CASSDRVVEGYF. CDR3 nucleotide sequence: TGTGCCAGCAGTGACAGGGTGGTGGAGGGGTACTTC.

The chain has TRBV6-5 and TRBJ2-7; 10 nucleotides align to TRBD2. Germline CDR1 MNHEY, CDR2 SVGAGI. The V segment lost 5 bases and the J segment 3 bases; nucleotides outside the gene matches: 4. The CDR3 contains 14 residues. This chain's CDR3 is CASSVTSGRYEQYF. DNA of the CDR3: TGTGCCAGCAGTGTGACTAGCGGGCGCTACGAGCAGTACTTC.

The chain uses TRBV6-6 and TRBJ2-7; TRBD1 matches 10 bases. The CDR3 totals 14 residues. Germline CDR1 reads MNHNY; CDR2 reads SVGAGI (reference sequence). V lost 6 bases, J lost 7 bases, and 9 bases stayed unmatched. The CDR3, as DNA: TGTGCCAGCAGCCCAGACAGGGGGCATCGTGAGCAGTACTTC. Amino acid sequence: CASSPDRGHREQYF.

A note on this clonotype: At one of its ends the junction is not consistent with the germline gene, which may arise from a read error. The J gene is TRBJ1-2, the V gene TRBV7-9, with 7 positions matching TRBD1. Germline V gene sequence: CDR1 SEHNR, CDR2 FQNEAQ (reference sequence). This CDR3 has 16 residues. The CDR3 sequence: CVSSHPGNRGPGGYTF. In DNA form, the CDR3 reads TGTGTCAGCAGCCACCCCGGGAACAGGGGCCCAGGTGGCTACACCTTC.

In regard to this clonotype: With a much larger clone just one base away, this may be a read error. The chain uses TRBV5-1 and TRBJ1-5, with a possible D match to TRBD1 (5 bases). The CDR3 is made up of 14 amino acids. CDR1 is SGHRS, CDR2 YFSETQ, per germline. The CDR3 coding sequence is TGCGCCAGCAGCCCCGGGGAGGGGAGGCAGCCCCTGCATTTT. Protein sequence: CASSPGEGRQPLHF.

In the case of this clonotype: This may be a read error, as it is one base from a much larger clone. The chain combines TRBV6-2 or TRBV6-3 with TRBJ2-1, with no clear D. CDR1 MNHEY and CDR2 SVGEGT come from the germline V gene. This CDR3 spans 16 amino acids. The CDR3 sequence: CASSYTQWEPSYEQDF. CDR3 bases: TGTGCCAGCAGTTACACTCAGTGGGAACCAAGCTACGAGCAGGACTTC.

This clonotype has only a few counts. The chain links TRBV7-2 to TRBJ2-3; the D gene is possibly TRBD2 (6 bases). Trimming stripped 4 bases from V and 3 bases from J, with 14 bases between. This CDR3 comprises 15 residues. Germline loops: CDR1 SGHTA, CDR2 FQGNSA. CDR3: CTSSWVAVFTDTQYF. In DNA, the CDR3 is TGTACCAGCAGCTGGGTAGCGGTGTTTACAGATACGCAGTATTTT.

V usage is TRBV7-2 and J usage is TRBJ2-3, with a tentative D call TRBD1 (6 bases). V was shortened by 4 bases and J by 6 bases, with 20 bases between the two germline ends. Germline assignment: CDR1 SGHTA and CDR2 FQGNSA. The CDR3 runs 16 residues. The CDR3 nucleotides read TGTGCCAGCAGCTGGGAGACAGGAAGGGGGACGGATACGCAGTATTTT. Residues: CASSWETGRGTDTQYF. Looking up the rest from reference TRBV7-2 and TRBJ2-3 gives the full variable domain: GAGVSQSPSNKVTEKGKDVELRCDPISGHTALYWYRQSLGQGLEFLIYFQGNSAPDKSGLPSDRFSAERTGGSVSTLTIQRTQQEDSAVYLCASSWETGRGTDTQYFGPGTRLTVL.

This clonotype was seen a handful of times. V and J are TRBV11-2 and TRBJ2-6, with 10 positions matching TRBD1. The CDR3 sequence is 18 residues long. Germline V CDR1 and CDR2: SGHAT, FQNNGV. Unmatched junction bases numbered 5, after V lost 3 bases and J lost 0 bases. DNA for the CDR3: TGTGCCAGCAGCTTTCCGGACAGGGGGACCTCTGGGGCCAACGTCCTGACTTTC. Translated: CASSFPDRGTSGANVLTF.

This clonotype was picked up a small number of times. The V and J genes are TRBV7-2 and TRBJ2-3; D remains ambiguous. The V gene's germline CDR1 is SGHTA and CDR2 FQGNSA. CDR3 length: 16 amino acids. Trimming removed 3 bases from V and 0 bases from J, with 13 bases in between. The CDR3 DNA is TGTGCCAGCAGCTTTCGTTCTACATCTAGCACAGATACGCAGTATTTT. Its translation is CASSFRSTSSTDTQYF. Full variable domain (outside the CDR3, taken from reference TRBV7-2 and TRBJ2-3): GAGVSQSPSNKVTEKGKDVELRCDPISGHTALYWYRQSLGQGLEFLIYFQGNSAPDKSGLPSDRFSAERTGGSVSTLTIQRTQQEDSAVYLCASSFRSTSSTDTQYFGPGTRLTVL.

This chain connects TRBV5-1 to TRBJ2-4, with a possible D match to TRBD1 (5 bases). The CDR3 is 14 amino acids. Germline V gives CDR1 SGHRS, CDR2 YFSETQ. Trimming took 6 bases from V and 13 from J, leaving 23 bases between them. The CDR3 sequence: CASNYQGLWNEQYF. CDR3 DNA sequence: TGCGCCAGCAACTATCAGGGTTTATGGAATGAGCAGTACTTC.

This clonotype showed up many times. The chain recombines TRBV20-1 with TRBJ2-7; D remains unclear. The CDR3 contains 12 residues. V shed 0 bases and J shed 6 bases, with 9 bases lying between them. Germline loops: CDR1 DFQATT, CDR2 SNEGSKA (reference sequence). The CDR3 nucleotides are TGCAGTGCTAGAGATGACCCCACCGAGCAGTACTTC. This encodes CSARDDPTEQYF.

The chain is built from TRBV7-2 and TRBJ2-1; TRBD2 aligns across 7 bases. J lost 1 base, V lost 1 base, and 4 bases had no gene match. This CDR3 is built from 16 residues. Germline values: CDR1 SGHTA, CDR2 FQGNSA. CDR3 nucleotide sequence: TGTGCCAGCAGCTTAGGGGCTAGCGGATCCTACAATGAGCAGTTCTTC. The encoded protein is CASSLGASGSYNEQFF.

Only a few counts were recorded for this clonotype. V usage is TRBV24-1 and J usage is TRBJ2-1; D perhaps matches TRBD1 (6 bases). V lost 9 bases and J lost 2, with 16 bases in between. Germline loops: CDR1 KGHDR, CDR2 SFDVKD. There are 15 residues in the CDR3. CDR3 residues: CATAPGDKAYNEQFF. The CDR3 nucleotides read TGTGCCACCGCCCCCGGGGACAAGGCCTACAATGAGCAGTTCTTC.

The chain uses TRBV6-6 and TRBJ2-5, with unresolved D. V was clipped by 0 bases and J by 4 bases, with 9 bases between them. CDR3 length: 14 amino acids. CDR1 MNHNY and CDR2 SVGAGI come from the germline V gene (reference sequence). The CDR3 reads CASSYSYSGETQYF. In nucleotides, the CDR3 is TGTGCCAGCAGTTACTCCTATAGTGGAGAGACCCAGTACTTC.

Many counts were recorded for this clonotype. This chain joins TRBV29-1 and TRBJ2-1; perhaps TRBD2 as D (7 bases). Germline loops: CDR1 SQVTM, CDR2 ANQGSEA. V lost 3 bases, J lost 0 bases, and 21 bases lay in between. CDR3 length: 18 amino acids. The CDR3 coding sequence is TGCAGCGTTGAGGGGGGCGGGGGAGAGTTCTTCTCCTACAATGAGCAGTTCTTC. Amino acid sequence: CSVEGGGGEFFSYNEQFF.

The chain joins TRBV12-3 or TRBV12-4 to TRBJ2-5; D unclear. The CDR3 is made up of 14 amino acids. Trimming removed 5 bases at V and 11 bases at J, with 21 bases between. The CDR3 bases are TGTGCCAGCAGTCCGAGTGGGCTAGAAAAAGAGCAGTACTTC. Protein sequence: CASSPSGLEKEQYF.

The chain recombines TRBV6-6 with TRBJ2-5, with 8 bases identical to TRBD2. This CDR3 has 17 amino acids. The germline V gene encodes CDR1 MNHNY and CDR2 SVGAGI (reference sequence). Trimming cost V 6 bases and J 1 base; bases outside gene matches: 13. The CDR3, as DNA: TGTGCCAGCAGCCCTCCTCCTGGGCGGGGGGCCCAAGAGACCCAGTACTTC. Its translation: CASSPPPGRGAQETQYF.

CDR3 nucleotide sequence: TGTGCCAGCTCACTATCGCGCGCGGAGACCCAGTACTTC. This sequence encodes CASSLSRAETQYF. The gene calls are TRBV18 and TRBJ2-5, with D unclear. The CDR3 runs to 13 residues. V was trimmed by 4 bases and J by 5 bases, leaving 11 bases between them. The germline gives CDR1 KGHSH, CDR2 LQKENI.

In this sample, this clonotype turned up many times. The CDR3 region has the DNA TGTGCCAGCAGCTTAGCTAGCGGGGGGGGTCATGAGCAGTTCTTC. This encodes CASSLASGGGHEQFF. The V call is TRBV13, the J call TRBJ2-1; 12 positions agree with TRBD2. This CDR3 is 15 amino acids long. The V and J ends lost 1 base and 8 bases, in that order; junction bases with no gene match: 3. Per the germline V gene, CDR1 is PRHDT and CDR2 is FYEKMQ (reference sequence). The full variable domain, with the rest looked up from reference TRBV13 and TRBJ2-1, is AAGVIQSPRHLIKEKRETATLKCYPIPRHDTVYWYQQGPGQDPQFLISFYEKMQSDKGSIPDRFSAQQFSDYHSELNMSSLELGDSALYFCASSLASGGGHEQFFGPGTRLTVL.

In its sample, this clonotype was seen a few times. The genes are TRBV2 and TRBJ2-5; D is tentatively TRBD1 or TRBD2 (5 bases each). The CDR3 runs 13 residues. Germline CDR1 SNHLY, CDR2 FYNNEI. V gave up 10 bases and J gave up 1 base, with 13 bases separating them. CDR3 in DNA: TGTGCCACCCTGGGGGAGAGCCAAGAGACCCAGTACTTC. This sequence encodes CATLGESQETQYF. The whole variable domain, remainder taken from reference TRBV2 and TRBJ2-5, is EPEVTQTPSHQVTQMGQEVILRCVPISNHLYFYWYRQILGQKVEFLVSFYNNEISEKSEIFDDQFSVERPDGSNFTLKIRSTKLEDSAMYFCATLGESQETQYFGPGTRLLVL.

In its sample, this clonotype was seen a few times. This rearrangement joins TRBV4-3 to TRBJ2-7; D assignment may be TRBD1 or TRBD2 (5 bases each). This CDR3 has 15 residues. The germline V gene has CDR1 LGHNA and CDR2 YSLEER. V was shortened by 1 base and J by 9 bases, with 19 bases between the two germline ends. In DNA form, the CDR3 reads TGCGCCAGCAGCCAAGGAGGCAGGGAACGGGCGGGGCAGTACTTC. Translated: CASSQGGRERAGQYF.

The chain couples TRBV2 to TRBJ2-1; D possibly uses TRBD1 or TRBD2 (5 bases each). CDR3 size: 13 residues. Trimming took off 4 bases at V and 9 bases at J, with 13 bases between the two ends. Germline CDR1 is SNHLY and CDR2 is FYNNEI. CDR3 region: CASSVRGSGEQFF. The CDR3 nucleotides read TGTGCCAGCAGTGTACGGGGCTCTGGTGAGCAGTTCTTC.

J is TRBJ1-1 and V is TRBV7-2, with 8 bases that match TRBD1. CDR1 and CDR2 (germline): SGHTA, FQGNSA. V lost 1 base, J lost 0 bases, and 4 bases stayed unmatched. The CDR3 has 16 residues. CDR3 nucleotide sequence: TGTGCCAGCAGCTTAGACAGGGGGACGGTGAACACTGAAGCTTTCTTT. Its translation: CASSLDRGTVNTEAFF.

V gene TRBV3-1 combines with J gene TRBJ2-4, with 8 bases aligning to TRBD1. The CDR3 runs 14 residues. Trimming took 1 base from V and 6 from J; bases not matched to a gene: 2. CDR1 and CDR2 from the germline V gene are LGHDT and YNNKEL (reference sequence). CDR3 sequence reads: CASSQAGGRNIQYF. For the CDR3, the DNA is TGTGCCAGCAGCCAAGCAGGGGGCAGAAACATTCAGTACTTC.

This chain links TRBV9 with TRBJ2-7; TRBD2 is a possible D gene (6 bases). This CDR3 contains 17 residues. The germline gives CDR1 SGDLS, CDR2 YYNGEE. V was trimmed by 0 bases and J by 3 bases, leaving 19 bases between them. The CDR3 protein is CASSVGGVTTQDYEQYF. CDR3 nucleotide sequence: TGTGCCAGCAGCGTAGGGGGGGTGACTACCCAAGACTACGAGCAGTACTTC.

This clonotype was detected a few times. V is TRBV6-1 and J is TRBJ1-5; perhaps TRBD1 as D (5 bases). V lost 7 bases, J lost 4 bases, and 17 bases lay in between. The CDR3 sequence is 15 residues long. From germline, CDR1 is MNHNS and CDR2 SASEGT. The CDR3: CASTRTGGRNQPQHF. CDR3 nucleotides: TGTGCCAGCACTCGTACTGGGGGTAGGAATCAGCCCCAGCATTTT.